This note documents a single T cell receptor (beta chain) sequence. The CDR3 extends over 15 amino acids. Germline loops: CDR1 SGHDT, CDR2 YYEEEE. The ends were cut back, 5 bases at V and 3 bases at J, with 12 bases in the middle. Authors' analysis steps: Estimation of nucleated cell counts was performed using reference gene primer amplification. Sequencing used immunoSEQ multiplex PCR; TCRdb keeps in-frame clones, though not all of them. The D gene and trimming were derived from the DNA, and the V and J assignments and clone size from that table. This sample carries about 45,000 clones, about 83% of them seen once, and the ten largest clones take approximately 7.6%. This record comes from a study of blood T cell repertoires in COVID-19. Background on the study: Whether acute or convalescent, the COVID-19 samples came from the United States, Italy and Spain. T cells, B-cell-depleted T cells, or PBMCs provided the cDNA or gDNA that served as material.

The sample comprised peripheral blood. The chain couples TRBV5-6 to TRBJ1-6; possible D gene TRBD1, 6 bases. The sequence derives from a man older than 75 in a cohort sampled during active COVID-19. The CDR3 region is CASRPRDNYNSPLHF. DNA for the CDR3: TGTGCCAGCAGGCCCCGGGACAACTATAATTCACCCCTCCACTTT.